This T cell receptor beta chain is drawn from a study of T cell repertoires in cytomegalovirus infection (dated by TCRdb to the late 2010s). For the wider study: Donor HLA type was relevant to the analysis, as public TCR beta signatures indicated carriage of CMV infection together with the matching HLA type. Here is what the overall study found, with its caveats: The ex vivo response was dominated by HLA-C-restricted CMV-specific TCR beta clonotypes, which also provided the single most frequent clonotype in two of eight donors. In both this cohort and an independent roughly 350-donor cohort, the cumulative frequency of public TCR beta family members distinguished carriers of CMV infection plus the relevant HLA type.

This clonotype was seen repeatedly, ten times or more. Its antigen specificity is not known. No base-level quality is on record; no much larger clone is a single base apart. V lost 1 base and J lost 1 base, and the count of bases not matched to a germline gene is 2. Sequences SGHTA (CDR1) and FQGNSA (CDR2) are obtained from the germline V gene. The CDR3 goes from the cysteine to the phenylalanine over 15 residues. Only CDR3 DNA is held: 45 bases, read in frame from base 1. Sequencing was carried out with an Illumina HiSeq 1500. TCRdb reanalyzed the raw reads on its own, using fastp at Q25 for trimming and MiXCR for clone calling, and kept in-frame beta chains. Every entry covers one CDR3 protein and lists the most common genes and DNA from its rows. For this sample there are about 200,000 distinct CDR3 sequences; less than 9.5% appear just once. About 4.6% of the sample is taken by the ten largest.

The sequenced sample was PBMCs. The chain is made from TRBV7-2 and TRBJ1-1; TRBD1 fits 8 bases in the junction. This TCR was sampled from a human donor in good health (CMV status not recorded). Some clones in this sample may be carry-over from other donors' samples. The DNA sequence is given as TGTGCCAGCAGCTTAGAGGGGACAGGGAACACTGAAGCTTTCTTT. Its coded protein is CASSLEGTGNTEAFF.